A single sample gave rise to the 32 T cell receptor beta chains below, sequenced in a study of T-cell memory formation after mild COVID-19. Each CDR3 protein gets one entry after TCRdb re-called the 5' RACE reads with MiXCR. The sample carries 200,000 to 250,000 distinct CDR3 sequences, about a sixth recorded once. Sequencing used PBMCs or a T cell subset sorted from them (not recorded which). The receptor source for this set is a man aged 18 to 29 who had mild COVID-19 (a few samples of this study predate the infection). Cell type and time point are not known.

The chain uses TRBV29-1 and TRBJ1-2; D is possibly TRBD1 (6 bases). The CDR3 spans 12 residues. Looked up from germline, CDR1 is SQVTM and CDR2 is ANQGSEA. The V end lost 6 bases, the J end lost 3 bases, and 11 bases lay between the germline ends. This CDR3 is CSVKTGDYGYTF. CDR3 coding DNA: TGCAGCGTAAAGACAGGAGACTATGGCTACACCTTC.

This clonotype was picked up many times. This rearrangement joins TRBV11-2 to TRBJ2-7, with a tentative D call TRBD1 (5 bases). Germline V CDR1 and CDR2: SGHAT, FQNNGV. The CDR3 has 12 residues. Trimming stripped 5 bases from V and 4 bases from J, with 9 bases between. CDR3 in DNA: TGTGCCAGCAGCCCCCAGGGTTACGAGCAGTACTTC. It yields the protein CASSPQGYEQYF. Full variable domain (rest looked up from reference TRBV11-2 and TRBJ2-7): EAGVAQSPRYKIIEKRQSVAFWCNPISGHATLYWYQQILGQGPKLLIQFQNNGVVDDSQLPKDRFSAERLKGVDSTLKIQPAKLEDSAVYLCASSPQGYEQYFGPGTRLTVT.

This chain joins TRBV6-5 and TRBJ1-3; D remains ambiguous. Germline V gene sequence: CDR1 MNHEY, CDR2 SVGAGI. The CDR3 has 15 residues. The V gene lost 0 bases and the J gene lost 12 bases, with 18 bases spanning the gap. CDR3 loop: CASSYSPFDTEHIYF. CDR3 coding DNA: TGTGCCAGCAGTTACTCACCCTTTGACACTGAACACATATATTTT.

This clonotype showed up just a few times. V usage is TRBV4-1 and J usage is TRBJ2-1; D is possibly TRBD1 or TRBD2 (5 bases each). CDR1 is MGHRA, CDR2 YSYEKL, per germline. The length of the CDR3 is 15 residues. Between the trimmed V and J ends, which lost 3 bases and 7 bases, there was a span of 16 bases. Here the CDR3 reads CASSQARTRLNEQFF. The CDR3 region has the DNA TGCGCCAGCAGCCAGGCCCGGACAAGACTAAATGAGCAGTTCTTC.

This clonotype was seen a handful of times. The chain combines TRBV7-9 with TRBJ2-7; 7 nucleotides line up with TRBD1. The germline V gene encodes CDR1 SEHNR and CDR2 FQNEAQ (reference sequence). Unmatched junction bases numbered 8, after V lost 6 bases and J lost 6 bases. The CDR3 length is 13 residues. The DNA of the CDR3 is TGTGCCAGCAGTCGAGACAGGGACGGCGAGCAGTACGTC. Translation: CASSRDRDGEQYV.

This clonotype has only a few counts. This chain joins TRBV6-2 or TRBV6-3 and TRBJ2-2, with D hard to call. Germline CDR1 is MNHEY and CDR2 is SVGEGT. Trimming removed 0 bases at V and 6 bases at J, with 5 bases between. The CDR3 has 13 residues. CDR3 residues: CASSYSHAGELFF. CDR3 coding DNA: TGTGCCAGCAGTTACTCGCACGCCGGGGAGCTGTTTTTT.

This clonotype showed up just a few times. The chain uses TRBV7-2 and TRBJ1-6, with 7 bases matching TRBD1. Losses at the gene ends were 2 bases for V and 5 bases for J; bases not matched to a gene: 9. CDR3 length: 17 residues. Germline lookup yields CDR1 SGHTA and CDR2 FQGNSA. CDR3: CASSLRRGGRHNSPLHF. CDR3 bases: TGTGCCAGCAGCTTACGCAGGGGGGGGCGACATAATTCACCCCTCCACTTT.

There are a few counts of this clonotype. The genes are TRBV5-1 and TRBJ2-3; D not resolved. This CDR3 has 18 residues. Germline V lookup: CDR1 SGHRS, CDR2 YFSETQ. The V end was cut by 1 base, the J end by 0 bases, with 18 bases between. This CDR3 is CASSLIPGVLSSTDTQYF. DNA for the CDR3: TGCGCCAGCAGCTTGATACCAGGAGTTCTATCCAGCACAGATACGCAGTATTTT.

The chain carries TRBV12-3 or TRBV12-4 and TRBJ1-2; 7 bases match TRBD1. This CDR3 is built from 14 residues. Trimming took 6 bases from V and 0 from J; bases not matched to a gene: 4. The CDR3 DNA is TGTGCCAGCAGCCGACAGGGACCTAACTATGGCTACACCTTC. This gives the protein CASSRQGPNYGYTF.

The V call is TRBV18, the J call TRBJ2-5, with a weak D call TRBD2 (5 bases). Germline V gene sequence: CDR1 KGHSH, CDR2 LQKENI. The CDR3 is made up of 13 amino acids. Trimming removed 8 bases from V and 0 bases from J, with 10 bases in between. CDR3 residues: CASAQRNQETQYF. DNA for the CDR3: TGTGCCAGCGCCCAGCGGAACCAAGAGACCCAGTACTTC.

The CDR3 DNA follows: TGCAGTGCTAACAGGGGGCGGCGGGGCTACACCTTC. This gives the protein CSANRGRRGYTF. The chain links TRBV20-1 to TRBJ1-2, with TRBD1 matching 9 bases. V was clipped by 4 bases and J by 8 bases; unmatched bases: 5. CDR1 is DFQATT and CDR2 is SNEGSKA in the germline V gene (reference sequence). The CDR3 is made up of 12 amino acids.

This clonotype was recorded a few times. The rearrangement uses TRBV20-1 and TRBJ2-7; TRBD1 might be the D (8 bases). The CDR3 is made up of 13 amino acids. Germline lookup yields CDR1 DFQATT and CDR2 SNEGSKA (reference sequence). Trimming removed 5 bases at V and 7 bases at J, with 18 bases between. The CDR3: CSAATGAGGEQYF. The CDR3 DNA sequence: TGCAGTGCTGCGACAGGGGCCGGGGGGGAGCAGTACTTC.

The chain employs TRBV14 and TRBJ1-5, with D hard to call. The CDR3 spans 13 residues. Deletions cut 1 base from V and 7 bases from J, with 8 bases between. The germline CDR1 and CDR2 sequences are SGHDN and FVKESK. CDR3 bases: TGTGCCAGCAGCCAAGGTAGAGGGCAGCCCCAGCATTTT. Translated, it gives CASSQGRGQPQHF.

The V gene is TRBV11-2, the J gene TRBJ2-3, with 12 bases fitting TRBD2. CDR3 size: 13 residues. CDR1 and CDR2 (germline): SGHAT, FQNNGV. V gave up 6 bases and J gave up 7 bases; unmatched junction bases: 2. The CDR3 region has the DNA TGTGCCAGCAGGACTAGCGGGGGTAATACGCAGTATTTT. Its translation: CASRTSGGNTQYF.

V gene TRBV7-2 combines with J gene TRBJ1-5, with D perhaps matching TRBD1 (5 bases). From germline, CDR1 is SGHTA and CDR2 FQGNSA. Trimming cost V 6 bases and J 3 bases, with 6 bases left between them. CDR3 length: 12 amino acids. The CDR3 spells CASRGDNQPQHF. In nucleotides, the CDR3 is TGTGCCAGCAGGGGGGACAATCAGCCCCAGCATTTT.

This clonotype has ten or more counts. J is TRBJ1-1 and V is TRBV23-1, with TRBD1 as a possible D gene (6 bases). TRBV23-1 is treated as an ORF (open reading frame) with a function not yet certain. The V and J ends lost 1 base and 6 bases respectively, with 21 bases between them. The CDR3 has 17 residues. The CDR3 bases are TGCGCCAGCAGTCAATGGGACATCCGAGGACGGGGTCCTGAAGCTTTCTTT. It codes for CASSQWDIRGRGPEAFF.

V is TRBV6-6 and J is TRBJ2-3; 7 bases match TRBD2. V was clipped by 2 bases and J by 1 base; unmatched bases: 6. The germline V gene encodes CDR1 MNHNY and CDR2 SVGAGI (reference sequence). The CDR3 is made up of 16 amino acids. The CDR3 region has the DNA TGTGCCAGCAGTTACCGAGCGGCGGGGGGCACAGATACGCAGTATTTT. As protein: CASSYRAAGGTDTQYF.

This clonotype was detected only once. The chain has TRBV15 and TRBJ2-5; tentatively, D is TRBD1 (5 bases). Trimming took off 4 bases at V and 3 bases at J, with 9 bases between the two ends. This CDR3 has 13 amino acids. Germline-derived CDR1 and CDR2 are LNHNV and YYDKDF (reference sequence). CDR3 sequence (DNA): TGTGCCACCAGCAAAGAAGGGGAAGAGACCCAGTACTTC. Its protein product is CATSKEGEETQYF.

This clonotype has only a few counts. The V gene is TRBV7-2, the J gene TRBJ1-5; no clear D. CDR3 length: 15 residues. Germline assignment: CDR1 SGHTA and CDR2 FQGNSA. Trimming pared 5 bases from V and 9 bases from J, leaving 20 bases between. The chain's CDR3 is CASSELDGSSRPQHF. The CDR3 bases are TGTGCCAGCAGCGAACTAGACGGCAGTTCGCGGCCCCAGCATTTT.

About this clonotype: A single base separates this from a much larger clone, so it may be a read error. The rearrangement links TRBV12-3 or TRBV12-4 to TRBJ2-2, with D tentatively TRBD1 or TRBD2 (5 bases each). The germline V and J ends were trimmed by 2 bases and 4 bases, with 11 bases remaining between them. The CDR3 contains 15 residues. CDR3 sequence (DNA): TGTGCCAGCAGTTTATGGGGGAGTAGCACCGGGGAGCTGTTTTTT. Translated, it gives CASSLWGSSTGELFF.

This clonotype was found a few times. This chain joins TRBV7-9 and TRBJ2-1; the D call may be TRBD1 or TRBD2 (7 bases each). Germline V gives CDR1 SEHNR, CDR2 FQNEAQ (reference sequence). V dropped 6 bases and J dropped 10 bases, with 19 bases sitting between them. The CDR3 covers 14 residues. The chain's CDR3 is CASRPWEGAIEQFF. Here the CDR3 DNA reads TGTGCCAGCAGGCCCTGGGAGGGGGCAATCGAGCAGTTCTTC.

The V and J genes are TRBV5-4 and TRBJ2-2; TRBD1 agrees at 7 bases. This CDR3 comprises 15 residues. Per the germline V gene, CDR1 is SGHNT and CDR2 is YYREEE (reference sequence). V gave up 5 bases and J gave up 0 bases; unmatched junction bases: 4. The CDR3 sequence is CASSRQGPNTGELFF. DNA for the CDR3: TGTGCCAGCAGTCGACAGGGACCGAACACCGGGGAGCTGTTTTTT.

The chain recombines TRBV12-3 or TRBV12-4 with TRBJ2-5; 7 bases match TRBD1. Trimming removed 6 bases from V and 1 base from J; junction bases left unmatched: 8. The CDR3 consists of 15 residues. The CDR3 region has the DNA TGTGCCAGCAGCCAGAACAGGGGAGCCCAAGAGACCCAGTACTTC. Its protein product is CASSQNRGAQETQYF.

In this sample, this clonotype turned up once. The rearrangement joins TRBV7-3 to TRBJ1-1; 7 nucleotides align to TRBD1. The CDR3 loop spans 13 amino acids. The germline V gene encodes CDR1 SGHTA and CDR2 FQGTGA. V lost 4 bases to trimming and J lost 9 bases; unmatched junction nucleotides: 8. The DNA of the CDR3 is TGTGCCAGCAGCTCTTACCAGGGGGACCAAGCTTTCTTT. Translated: CASSSYQGDQAFF.

This chain connects TRBV7-8 to TRBJ1-1; 7 nucleotides agree with TRBD1. CDR1 SGHVS and CDR2 FQNEAQ come from the germline V gene. The trim removed 7 bases at V and 5 bases at J, leaving 10 bases unmatched. The CDR3 has 14 amino acids. This CDR3 is CASIQDREGTEAFF. The DNA for the CDR3 is TGTGCCAGCATCCAAGACAGGGAGGGGACTGAAGCTTTCTTT.

In this sample, this clonotype turned up a few times. CDR3 sequence: CATSASGYEQYF. CDR3 nucleotide sequence: TGTGCCACCTCGGCATCCGGCTACGAGCAGTACTTC. The genes are TRBV12-3 or TRBV12-4 and TRBJ2-7; D is undetermined. Trimming took 10 bases from V and 3 from J, leaving 13 bases between them. The CDR3 is 12 residues long.

The sample holds a few counts of this clonotype. The J gene is TRBJ1-6, the V gene TRBV7-2, with 7 bases matching TRBD1. V shed 5 bases and J 9 bases; nucleotides not matched to a gene: 10. The CDR3 is made up of 15 amino acids. The germline CDR1 and CDR2 sequences are SGHTA and FQGNSA. The CDR3 DNA follows: TGTGCCAGCAGCAGCTCTACAGGGGTGGGTTCACCCCTCCACTTT. This sequence encodes CASSSSTGVGSPLHF.

This clonotype was observed many times. The chain couples TRBV9 to TRBJ2-7; 9 bases agree with TRBD1. The ends lost 3 bases at V and 0 bases at J; junction bases unmatched: 7. There are 16 residues in the CDR3. In germline, CDR1 is SGDLS, CDR2 YYNGEE. DNA for the CDR3: TGTGCCAGCAGCGGGCCCCGGGACAGGGTCTCCTACGAGCAGTACGTC. Amino acid sequence: CASSGPRDRVSYEQYV.

This chain connects TRBV9 to TRBJ2-2; 12 nucleotides align to TRBD2. The CDR3 sequence is 17 residues long. The germline V gene encodes CDR1 SGDLS and CDR2 YYNGEE. V was pared by 4 bases and J by 2 bases, with 6 bases of the junction left unmatched. DNA of the CDR3: TGTGCCAGCAGCCCCAGACTAGCGGGGGAAAACACCGGGGAGCTGTTTTTT. It specifies CASSPRLAGENTGELFF. Together with reference TRBV9 and TRBJ2-2, the CDR3 gives the full variable domain: DSGVTQTPKHLITATGQRVTLRCSPRSGDLSVYWYQQSLDQGLQFLIQYYNGEERAKGNILERFSAQQFPDLHSELNLSSLELGDSALYFCASSPRLAGENTGELFFGEGSRLTVL.

The chain has TRBV5-1 and TRBJ2-3; 13 nucleotides align to TRBD2. The ends lost 4 bases at V and 5 bases at J; junction bases unmatched: 7. CDR3 size: 16 residues. Germline-derived CDR1 and CDR2 are SGHRS and YFSETQ. This CDR3 is CASSQLAGGPGDTQYF. CDR3 nucleotides: TGCGCCAGCAGCCAACTAGCGGGGGGGCCGGGAGATACGCAGTATTTT.

The chain carries TRBV18 and TRBJ2-3; TRBD2 matches at 8 bases. J gave up 2 bases and V 6 bases, and 4 bases lay outside the gene matches. This CDR3 has 14 amino acids. The germline gives CDR1 KGHSH, CDR2 LQKENI. The CDR3 DNA is TGTGCCAGCTCCTCTAGCGGGCCCACAGATACGCAGTATTTT. As protein: CASSSSGPTDTQYF. The complete variable domain, with remaining parts taken from reference TRBV18 and TRBJ2-3, reads NAGVMQNPRHLVRRRGQEARLRCSPMKGHSHVYWYRQLPEEGLKFMVYLQKENIIDESGMPKERFSAEFPKEGPSILRIQQVVRGDSAAYFCASSSSGPTDTQYFGPGTRLTVL.

The chain couples TRBV7-6 to TRBJ2-3; no reliable D call. V was cut by 5 bases and J by 5 bases, with 11 bases left in between. The length of the CDR3 is 13 residues. Germline V gene lookup returns CDR1 SGHVS and CDR2 FNYEAQ. CDR3 residues: CASSARLLDTQYF. The CDR3, as DNA: TGTGCCAGCAGCGCCCGACTTCTAGATACGCAGTATTTT. The full variable domain, with the rest looked up from reference TRBV7-6 and TRBJ2-3, is GAGVSQSPRYKVTKRGQDVALRCDPISGHVSLYWYRQALGQGPEFLTYFNYEAQQDKSGLPNDRFSAERPEGSISTLTIQRTEQRDSAMYRCASSARLLDTQYFGPGTRLTVL.